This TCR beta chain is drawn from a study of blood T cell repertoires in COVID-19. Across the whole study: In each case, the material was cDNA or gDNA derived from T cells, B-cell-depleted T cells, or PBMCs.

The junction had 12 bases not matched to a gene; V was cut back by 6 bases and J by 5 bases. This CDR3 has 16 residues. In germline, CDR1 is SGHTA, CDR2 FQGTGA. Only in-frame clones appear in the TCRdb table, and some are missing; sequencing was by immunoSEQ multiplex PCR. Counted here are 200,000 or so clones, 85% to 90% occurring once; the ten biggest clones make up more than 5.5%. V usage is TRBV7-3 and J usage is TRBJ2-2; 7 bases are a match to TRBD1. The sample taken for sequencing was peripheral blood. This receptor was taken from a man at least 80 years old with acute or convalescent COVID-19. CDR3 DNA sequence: TGTGCCAGCAGTAACCACACCGGGACAGTAACCGGGGAGCTGTTTTTT. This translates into CASSNHTGTVTGELFF. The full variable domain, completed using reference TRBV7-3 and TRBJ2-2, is GAGVSQTPSNKVTEKGKYVELRCDPISGHTALYWYRQSLGQGPEFLIYFQGTGAADDSGLPNDRFFAVRPEGSVSTLKIQRTERGDSAVYLCASSNHTGTVTGELFFGEGSRLTVL.